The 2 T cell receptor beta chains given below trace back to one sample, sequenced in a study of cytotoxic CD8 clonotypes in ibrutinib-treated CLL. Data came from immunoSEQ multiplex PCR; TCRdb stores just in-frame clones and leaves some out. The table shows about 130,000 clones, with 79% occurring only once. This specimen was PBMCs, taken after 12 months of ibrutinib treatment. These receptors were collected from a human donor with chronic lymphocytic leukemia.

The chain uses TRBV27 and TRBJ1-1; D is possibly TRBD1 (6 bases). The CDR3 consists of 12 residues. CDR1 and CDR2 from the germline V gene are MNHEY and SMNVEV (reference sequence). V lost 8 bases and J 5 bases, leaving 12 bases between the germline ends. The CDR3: CASYRGPTEAFF. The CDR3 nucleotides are TGTGCCAGCTACCGGGGGCCGACTGAAGCTTTCTTT.

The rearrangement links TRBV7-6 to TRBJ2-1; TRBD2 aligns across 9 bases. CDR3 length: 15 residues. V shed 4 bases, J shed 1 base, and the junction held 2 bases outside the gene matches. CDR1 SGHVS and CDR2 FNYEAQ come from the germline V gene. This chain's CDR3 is CASSSSGRSYNEQFF. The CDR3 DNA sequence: TGTGCCAGCAGCTCCAGCGGGAGGTCCTACAATGAGCAGTTCTTC.